These T cell receptor beta chains were read from a single sample in a study of spatial heterogeneity in lung cancer. TCRdb fed the 5' RACE reads into MiXCR, producing one record per CDR3 protein. The table includes 7,500 to 10,000 distinct CDR3 sequences, more than 13% detected once. The starting material was lung tumor tissue, obtained at surgery. The receptor source for this set is a male donor with early-stage non-small cell lung cancer. CDR3s include the opening cysteine and the closing phenylalanine or tryptophan. Expanded clones are given a class, and other clones once, few, many or no size at all.

CDR3 | V | size | J
CSAISLGDTQYF | TRBV20-1 | few | TRBJ2-3
CSVLRDYGYTF | TRBV29-1 | many | TRBJ1-2
CASSSSVSTDTQYF | TRBV7-3 | many | TRBJ2-3
CASRTQGRTGELFF | TRBV12-3/TRBV12-4 | - | TRBJ2-2
CASSPRRQGSGTQYF | TRBV7-2 | few | TRBJ2-5
CSAPHRSRSGANVLTF | TRBV20-1 | many | TRBJ2-6
CASSLSYYEQYF | TRBV28 | many | TRBJ2-7
CASSRGLAGTYEQYF | TRBV3-1 | many | TRBJ2-7
CASSLAGTGGSPLHF | TRBV7-9 | - | TRBJ1-6
CASSQKHIMNTEAFF | TRBV14 | - | TRBJ1-1
CATSRENPGTDNSPLHF | TRBV15 | many | TRBJ1-6
CASSTSGSDTDTQYF | TRBV5-1 | many | TRBJ2-3
CSAFIGGRNIQYF | TRBV20-1 | many | TRBJ2-4
CASTSPGTEKTQYF | TRBV6-6 | - | TRBJ2-5
CASSQDRGDREKLFF | TRBV4-3 | many | TRBJ1-4
CASSWQGANYGYTF | TRBV6-6 | medium-sized | TRBJ1-2
CASSPQGGSEKLFF | TRBV6-1 | many | TRBJ1-4
CSARRDRVNTEAFF | TRBV20-1 | medium-sized | TRBJ1-1
CASSPQNSPNYGYTF | TRBV18 | many | TRBJ1-2
CSAPGQGTNEQFF | TRBV20-1 | many | TRBJ2-1
CASSKGQVRGTGELFF | TRBV5-1 | many | TRBJ2-2
CASSYGAHYNSPLHF | TRBV6-5 | many | TRBJ1-6
CASKRVRNTEAFF | TRBV6-2/TRBV6-3 | medium-sized | TRBJ1-1
CASRAGEGRDTEAFF | TRBV9 | many | TRBJ1-1
CSARDGPLGGISPLHF | TRBV20-1 | medium-sized | TRBJ1-6
CAWFSPLAGGPSYEQFF | TRBV30 | many | TRBJ2-1
CASEPGLAGGGTGELFF | TRBV5-1 | many | TRBJ2-2
CASSQDLGQPYGELFF | TRBV4-1 | many | TRBJ2-2
CASSPAGGTYEQYF | TRBV18 | many | TRBJ2-7
CSVEERFDRGIDTQYF | TRBV29-1 | many | TRBJ2-3
CASSSGRSNQPQHF | TRBV2 | many | TRBJ1-5
CASSGGTSGGNEQYF | TRBV7-9 | many | TRBJ2-7
CASSPGELSYEQYF | TRBV18 | many | TRBJ2-7